This is a list of T cell receptor beta chains from one sample in a study of blood T cell repertoires in COVID-19. Using immunoSEQ multiplex PCR, the repertoire was profiled, and TCRdb retains in-frame clones only, with some absent. The table lists 150,000 to 200,000 clones, roughly 79% of them singletons, with approximately 15% in the top ten. The sequencing sample was made of peripheral blood. These receptors all come from a man aged 55 to 70 with active or convalescent COVID-19. Both conserved end residues are trimmed from each CDR3. D genes are given only for firm matches.

>TRBV9|-|TRBJ1-1
ASSVSDTNTEAF
>TRBV6-5|-|TRBJ2-7
ASGASGFGEQY
>TRBV4-1|TRBD2|TRBJ2-1
ASSPRSSGRAWGEQF
>TRBV9|TRBD1|TRBJ1-1
ASSLGQGGYTEAF
>TRBV5-4|-|TRBJ2-6
ASSSRSGSRANVLT
>TRBV7-2|-|TRBJ1-1
ASTPSRGTEAF
>TRBV18|TRBD1|TRBJ2-5
ASSPPGQGLKETQY
>TRBV28|TRBD2|TRBJ2-1
ASSLLGGGPYEQF
>TRBV4-1|TRBD1|TRBJ1-1
ASSPGTGFGRTEAF
>TRBV7-8|-|TRBJ2-7
ASSRGPTYEQY
>TRBV7-8|TRBD1|TRBJ2-2
ASSTPRDSYTGELF
>TRBV4-2|TRBD1|TRBJ1-1
ASSQDRVNTEAF
>TRBV6-5|-|TRBJ2-7
ASTFSAGLSYEQY
>TRBV27|TRBD1|TRBJ2-7
ASSFGQGPGEQY
>TRBV5-4|TRBD2|TRBJ2-3
ASSFRLAGAPDTQY
>TRBV29-1|-|TRBJ2-3
SVWGGDTQY
>TRBV18|-|TRBJ1-1
ASSSINTEAF
>TRBV28|-|TRBJ1-6
ASSLVRSSYNSPLH
>TRBV10-3|-|TRBJ2-2
AIGGGDYTNTGELF
>TRBV28|TRBD2|TRBJ2-7
ATQVPTSGRSAYEQY
>TRBV9|-|TRBJ1-2
ASSVGGDVRYGYT
>TRBV13|-|TRBJ2-3
ASSRGDTQY
>TRBV10-3|-|TRBJ2-1
AISDSGAWGNEQF
>TRBV6-6|TRBD1|TRBJ2-7
ASSPGIRQGSYEQY
>TRBV21-1|-|TRBJ2-3
ASSKSPRDRGTDTQY
>TRBV19|-|TRBJ1-5
ASSLTQGSNQPQH
>TRBV24-1|TRBD2|TRBJ2-7
ATSDHGTSDYEQY
>TRBV5-1|TRBD2|TRBJ2-7
ASSSGSGRGNEQY
>TRBV11-2|TRBD2|TRBJ2-1
ASSLDRTSGEQF
>TRBV11-2|TRBD1|TRBJ2-1
ASSRGNEGAYEQF
>TRBV21-1|-|TRBJ2-7
ASSSTFPGLGSYEQY
>TRBV18|TRBD1|TRBJ1-2
ASSPGQGAGYGYT
>TRBV27|TRBD1|TRBJ1-1
ASSKPGGEAF
>TRBV18|-|TRBJ2-1
ASSPLVTRSGNEQF
>TRBV7-6|TRBD1|TRBJ2-7
ASSLGTGEQY
>TRBV5-4|TRBD1|TRBJ1-1
ASSLAAGGNTEAF
>TRBV11-3|TRBD1|TRBJ1-1
ASSLDRRNTEAF
>TRBV7-2|TRBD1|TRBJ2-1
ASSLAPGQGQF
>TRBV5-1|-|TRBJ2-1
ASSLDSLNSYNEQF
>TRBV4-1|-|TRBJ1-5
ASSRQPEASNQPQH
>TRBV7-2|TRBD2|TRBJ2-3
ASSARLAMGDTQY
>TRBV28|-|TRBJ2-2
ASSPGTPNTGELF
>TRBV9|-|TRBJ1-3
ASSQGISGNTIY
>TRBV27|-|TRBJ2-3
ASKTPSTDTQY
>TRBV27|-|TRBJ2-3
ASSLVGGTQY
>TRBV5-1|-|TRBJ2-5
ASSSSLRQETQY
>TRBV7-2|-|TRBJ2-3
ASSLDRESADTQY